A selection of T cell receptor beta chains follows, all from one sample in a study of T cell responses to AZD1222 COVID-19 vaccine. The method was immunoSEQ multiplex PCR; TCRdb's version includes in-frame clones alone and lacks a portion of them. The table records 40,000 to 55,000 clones, around 91% of them present only once. This material consisted of peripheral blood, taken 28 days after the second AZD1222 dose. All receptors derive from an adult who received the AZD1222 COVID-19 vaccine. The CDR3 runs from the conserved cysteine through the conserved F or W. Each record gives: CDR3 protein, CDR3 DNA, V gene, J gene, D gene, clone size. A D gene is named only where the DNA matches it firmly. The listing skips clone size in some rows; elsewhere it reads once, few, many or a size class.

CASSLLQGNTIYF	TGTGCCAGCAGTTTACTCCAGGGAAACACCATATATTTT	TRBV12-3/TRBV12-4	TRBJ1-3	-	-
CSVKDTLRGFFPDDTGELFF	TGCAGCGTTAAAGATACCTTGCGGGGGTTTTTTCCAGATGATACCGGGGAGCTGTTTTTT	TRBV29-1	TRBJ2-2	TRBD2	few
CASSPPGVSSPLHF	TGTGCCAGCAGTCCTCCCGGGGTGAGTTCACCCCTCCACTTT	TRBV25-1	TRBJ1-6	-	-
CASSSGTKEKLFF	TGTGCCAGCTCCTCGGGGACGAAGGAAAAACTGTTTTTT	TRBV18	TRBJ1-4	-	-
CASSSGTEGYTF	TGTGCCAGCAGCTCCGGGACGGAAGGCTACACCTTC	TRBV5-4	TRBJ1-2	-	-
CATSRGRDYNEQFF	TGTGCCACCAGCAGAGGCAGGGATTACAATGAGCAGTTCTTC	TRBV15	TRBJ2-1	-	-
CASSFAGTGNQPQHF	TGCGCCAGCAGTTTCGCCGGGACAGGGAATCAGCCCCAGCATTTT	TRBV10-2	TRBJ1-5	TRBD1	-
CASSYRQNEKLFF	TGTGCCAGCAGCTACCGACAGAATGAAAAACTGTTTTTT	TRBV14	TRBJ1-4	-	-
CASSYPDRGWEQYF	TGTGCCAGCAGTTACCCTGACAGGGGATGGGAGCAGTACTTC	TRBV6-2/TRBV6-3	TRBJ2-7	TRBD1	-
CASSPDREGEKLFF	TGTGCCAGCAGCCCTGACAGGGAGGGTGAAAAACTGTTTTTT	TRBV7-9	TRBJ1-4	TRBD1	-
CASSEGRGGNSNQPQHF	TGTGCCAGCAGTGAAGGTCGTGGCGGGAATAGCAATCAGCCCCAGCATTTT	TRBV6-1	TRBJ1-5	-	-
CASSYRTANSPLHF	TGTGCCAGCAGTTACAGGACAGCTAATTCACCCCTCCACTTT	TRBV6-5	TRBJ1-6	-	-
CASSLRRGQQETQYF	TGTGCCAGCAGCTTACGGCGGGGGCAACAAGAGACCCAGTACTTC	TRBV7-9	TRBJ2-5	-	-
CASSGSTRGYTF	TGTGCCAGCTCCGGATCGACGCGGGGCTACACCTTC	TRBV18	TRBJ1-2	-	-
CASSDPGLAFNEQFF	TGCGCCAGCAGCGACCCGGGACTAGCGTTCAATGAGCAGTTCTTC	TRBV4-3	TRBJ2-1	TRBD2	-
CATSAPGLAANEQFF	TGTGCCACCAGTGCCCCGGGACTAGCGGCCAATGAGCAGTTCTTC	TRBV24-1	TRBJ2-1	TRBD2	-
CASAHSSYNSPLHF	TGTGCCAGCGCCCATAGCTCCTATAATTCACCCCTCCACTTT	TRBV5-4	TRBJ1-6	-	-
CASSPRTGGRSGANVLTF	TGCGCCAGCAGCCCCCGGACAGGGGGTCGCTCTGGGGCCAACGTCCTGACTTTC	TRBV5-1	TRBJ2-6	TRBD1	few
CASSRGIETQYF	TGCGCCAGCAGCCGAGGAATAGAGACCCAGTACTTC	TRBV5-1	TRBJ2-5	-	-
CATSRDIRGAGDEKLFF	TGTGCCACCAGCCGAGATATTCGGGGGGCAGGAGACGAAAAACTGTTTTTT	TRBV15	TRBJ1-4	-	-
CATSSPRTPGSGNTIYF	TGTGCCACCAGCAGCCCTAGGACCCCAGGATCTGGAAACACCATATATTTT	TRBV15	TRBJ1-3	-	-
CASGRQGVVQPQHF	TGTGCCAGTGGCAGACAGGGGGTTGTTCAGCCCCAGCATTTT	TRBV19	TRBJ1-5	TRBD1	-
CASSLRSRVGYGYTF	TGTGCCAGCAGCTTGAGGTCACGAGTGGGGTATGGCTACACCTTC	TRBV5-6	TRBJ1-2	-	-
CASSGTGASGEQYF	TGTGCCAGCAGTGGAACGGGGGCCTCAGGGGAGCAGTACTTC	TRBV7-2	TRBJ2-7	-	-
CASSFTQGGETQYF	TGCGCCAGCAGCTTTACACAGGGAGGGGAGACCCAGTACTTC	TRBV5-1	TRBJ2-5	-	-
CASRFDSNSPLHF	TGTGCCAGCAGGTTTGACAGTAATTCACCCCTCCACTTT	TRBV7-2	TRBJ1-6	-	once
CASSKDRGEAFF	TGTGCCAGCAGCAAAGACAGGGGTGAAGCTTTCTTT	TRBV6-5	TRBJ1-1	TRBD1	-
CASSVHQGRGASNQPQHF	TGTGCCAGCAGTGTACATCAGGGACGTGGAGCGAGCAATCAGCCCCAGCATTTT	TRBV6-1	TRBJ1-5	-	-
CASSYSGQADSPLHF	TGTGCCAGCAGTTACTCAGGACAGGCCGATTCACCCCTCCACTTT	TRBV6-5	TRBJ1-6	TRBD1	-
CASSPNGQGMNGYTF	TGTGCCAGCAGCCCTAACGGACAGGGAATGAATGGCTACACCTTC	TRBV3-1/TRBV3-2	TRBJ1-2	TRBD1	-
CASSELRDNEQFF	TGTGCCAGCAGTGAGTTAAGAGACAATGAGCAGTTCTTC	TRBV25-1	TRBJ2-1	-	-
CASRIDRSSGNTIYF	TGTGCCAGCAGGATTGACCGGAGCTCTGGAAACACCATATATTTT	TRBV6-6	TRBJ1-3	-	-
CATDRGGMYSNQPQHF	TGTGCCACCGACAGGGGCGGAATGTATAGCAATCAGCCCCAGCATTTT	TRBV24-1	TRBJ1-5	TRBD1	-
CASSYLRDRAPGELFF	TGTGCCAGCAGTTACCTCCGGGACAGGGCCCCCGGGGAGCTGTTTTTT	TRBV6-5	TRBJ2-2	TRBD1	-
CASSVTGQNTEAFF	TGTGCCAGCAGCGTGACAGGGCAGAACACTGAAGCTTTCTTT	TRBV9	TRBJ1-1	TRBD1	-
CASSLNPGTGQETQYF	TGTGCCAGCAGTTTGAATCCCGGGACAGGGCAAGAGACCCAGTACTTC	TRBV6-6	TRBJ2-5	TRBD1	-
CASSEGRGNSPLHF	TGTGCCAGCAGCGAGGGAAGGGGTAATTCACCCCTCCACTTT	TRBV9	TRBJ1-6	-	-
CAWSLTGQTYSGNTIYF	TGTGCCTGGAGTTTGACAGGGCAAACCTACTCTGGAAACACCATATATTTT	TRBV30	TRBJ1-3	TRBD1	-
CSVGMDRAGTEAFF	TGCAGCGTGGGTATGGACAGGGCAGGCACTGAAGCTTTCTTT	TRBV29-1	TRBJ1-1	TRBD1	-
CASSRQENTEAFF	TGTGCCAGCAGTAGACAGGAGAACACTGAAGCTTTCTTT	TRBV6-2/TRBV6-3	TRBJ1-1	-	-
CASNPRLNTEAFF	TGTGCCAGCAATCCGAGACTGAACACTGAAGCTTTCTTT	TRBV12-3/TRBV12-4	TRBJ1-1	-	-
CASSPGTGDQPQHF	TGTGCCAGCAGCCCCGGGACAGGGGACCAGCCCCAGCATTTT	TRBV6-5	TRBJ1-5	TRBD1	-
CASSTNYGYTF	TGTGCCAGCAGCACCAACTATGGCTACACCTTC	TRBV12-3/TRBV12-4	TRBJ1-2	-	-
CASLGGGNQPQHF	TGTGCCAGCCTAGGAGGTGGCAATCAGCCCCAGCATTTT	TRBV6-5	TRBJ1-5	-	-
CASSDGGQAWGEQFF	TGTGCCAGCAGTGATGGGGGACAGGCGTGGGGTGAGCAGTTCTTC	TRBV6-1	TRBJ2-1	TRBD1	-
CASSVTGGYSGANVLTF	TGTGCCAGCTCAGTTACAGGGGGTTACTCTGGGGCCAACGTCCTGACTTTC	TRBV18	TRBJ2-6	TRBD1	-
CASKSGQGGTEAFF	TGTGCCAGTAAGTCCGGACAGGGGGGCACTGAAGCTTTCTTT	TRBV19	TRBJ1-1	TRBD1	-
CASILRGRQNTGELFF	TGTGCCAGCATCCTTCGGGGACGGCAAAACACCGGGGAGCTGTTTTTT	TRBV11-2	TRBJ2-2	-	-
CASSSTGISPLHF	TGTGCCAGCAGCTCTACAGGGATATCACCCCTCCACTTT	TRBV7-9	TRBJ1-6	-	-
CASSLHGQTKAFF	TGTGCCAGCAGTTTACATGGGCAGACTAAAGCTTTCTTT	TRBV27	TRBJ1-1	-	-
CASSLTRAGVYEQYF	TGTGCCAGCAGCTTAACTCGGGCAGGGGTCTACGAGCAGTACTTC	TRBV11-2	TRBJ2-7	-	-
CASSLDTGHNEQFF	TGTGCCAGCAGCTTGGACACTGGACACAATGAGCAGTTCTTC	TRBV5-4	TRBJ2-1	-	-
CASSHQGPPYEQYF	TGTGCCAGTAGCCACCAGGGGCCTCCCTACGAGCAGTACTTC	TRBV19	TRBJ2-7	-	-
CASSQDRGQATYEQYF	TGCGCCAGCAGCCAAGATAGGGGTCAGGCCACCTACGAGCAGTACTTC	TRBV4-3	TRBJ2-7	-	-